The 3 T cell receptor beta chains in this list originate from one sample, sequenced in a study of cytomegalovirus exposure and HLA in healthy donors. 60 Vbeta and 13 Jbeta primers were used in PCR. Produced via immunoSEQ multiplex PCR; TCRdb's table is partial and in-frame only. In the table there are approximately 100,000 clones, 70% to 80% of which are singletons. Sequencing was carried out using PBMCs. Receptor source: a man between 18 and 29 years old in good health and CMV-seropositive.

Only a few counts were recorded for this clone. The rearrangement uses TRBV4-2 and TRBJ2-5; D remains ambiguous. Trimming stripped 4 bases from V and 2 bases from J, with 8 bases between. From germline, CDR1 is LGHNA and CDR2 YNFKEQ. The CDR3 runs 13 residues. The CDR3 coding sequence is TGTGCCAGCAGCCGCCTCCGGCAAGAGACCCAGTACTTC. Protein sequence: CASSRLRQETQYF.

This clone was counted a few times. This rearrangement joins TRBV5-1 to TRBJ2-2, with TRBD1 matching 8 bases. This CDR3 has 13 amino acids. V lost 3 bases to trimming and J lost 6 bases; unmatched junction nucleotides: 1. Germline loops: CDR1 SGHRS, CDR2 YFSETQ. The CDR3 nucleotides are TGCGCCAGCAGCTGGACAGGGTCCGGGGAGCTGTTTTTT. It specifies CASSWTGSGELFF.

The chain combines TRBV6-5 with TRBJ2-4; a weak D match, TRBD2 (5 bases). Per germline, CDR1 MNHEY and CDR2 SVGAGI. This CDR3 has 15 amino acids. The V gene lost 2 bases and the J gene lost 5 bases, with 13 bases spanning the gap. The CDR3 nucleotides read TGTGCCAGCAGTTACGCCCCGGGAACCCAAAACATTCAGTACTTC. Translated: CASSYAPGTQNIQYF.